This T cell receptor beta chain was sequenced in a study of tumor and adjacent non-tumor tissue in lung cancer. Study context: There were about twelve adenocarcinoma, 2 squamous cell carcinoma and 1 small cell lung cancer cases.

Germline CDR1 is DFQATT and CDR2 is SNEGSKA (reference sequence). The CDR3 runs 14 residues. RNA was extracted from bulk tissue without any cell sorting. Between August and November 2014, newly diagnosed, chemotherapy-naive lung cancer patients underwent thoracic surgery in China. Comment on this clonotype: The junction differs from germline at one of its ends, possibly a read error.

Three rounds of nested PCR, following a modified ARM-PCR protocol, produced the TCRbeta library. TCRdb re-analysed the multiplex PCR reads in MiXCR, keeping a single row per CDR3 protein. Here the sample spans about 200,000 distinct CDR3 sequences, about two thirds being singletons. V gene TRBV20-1 combines with J gene TRBJ2-7, with D possibly matching TRBD2 (7 bases). The sample taken for sequencing was lung tumor tissue. The source is a man aged 60-69 years with non-small cell lung cancer. The CDR3 DNA reads as TGCAGTTCTAGGGGGGGGACAAGGGGTTTCGGACAGTACTTC. Protein sequence: CSSRGGTRGFGQYF.